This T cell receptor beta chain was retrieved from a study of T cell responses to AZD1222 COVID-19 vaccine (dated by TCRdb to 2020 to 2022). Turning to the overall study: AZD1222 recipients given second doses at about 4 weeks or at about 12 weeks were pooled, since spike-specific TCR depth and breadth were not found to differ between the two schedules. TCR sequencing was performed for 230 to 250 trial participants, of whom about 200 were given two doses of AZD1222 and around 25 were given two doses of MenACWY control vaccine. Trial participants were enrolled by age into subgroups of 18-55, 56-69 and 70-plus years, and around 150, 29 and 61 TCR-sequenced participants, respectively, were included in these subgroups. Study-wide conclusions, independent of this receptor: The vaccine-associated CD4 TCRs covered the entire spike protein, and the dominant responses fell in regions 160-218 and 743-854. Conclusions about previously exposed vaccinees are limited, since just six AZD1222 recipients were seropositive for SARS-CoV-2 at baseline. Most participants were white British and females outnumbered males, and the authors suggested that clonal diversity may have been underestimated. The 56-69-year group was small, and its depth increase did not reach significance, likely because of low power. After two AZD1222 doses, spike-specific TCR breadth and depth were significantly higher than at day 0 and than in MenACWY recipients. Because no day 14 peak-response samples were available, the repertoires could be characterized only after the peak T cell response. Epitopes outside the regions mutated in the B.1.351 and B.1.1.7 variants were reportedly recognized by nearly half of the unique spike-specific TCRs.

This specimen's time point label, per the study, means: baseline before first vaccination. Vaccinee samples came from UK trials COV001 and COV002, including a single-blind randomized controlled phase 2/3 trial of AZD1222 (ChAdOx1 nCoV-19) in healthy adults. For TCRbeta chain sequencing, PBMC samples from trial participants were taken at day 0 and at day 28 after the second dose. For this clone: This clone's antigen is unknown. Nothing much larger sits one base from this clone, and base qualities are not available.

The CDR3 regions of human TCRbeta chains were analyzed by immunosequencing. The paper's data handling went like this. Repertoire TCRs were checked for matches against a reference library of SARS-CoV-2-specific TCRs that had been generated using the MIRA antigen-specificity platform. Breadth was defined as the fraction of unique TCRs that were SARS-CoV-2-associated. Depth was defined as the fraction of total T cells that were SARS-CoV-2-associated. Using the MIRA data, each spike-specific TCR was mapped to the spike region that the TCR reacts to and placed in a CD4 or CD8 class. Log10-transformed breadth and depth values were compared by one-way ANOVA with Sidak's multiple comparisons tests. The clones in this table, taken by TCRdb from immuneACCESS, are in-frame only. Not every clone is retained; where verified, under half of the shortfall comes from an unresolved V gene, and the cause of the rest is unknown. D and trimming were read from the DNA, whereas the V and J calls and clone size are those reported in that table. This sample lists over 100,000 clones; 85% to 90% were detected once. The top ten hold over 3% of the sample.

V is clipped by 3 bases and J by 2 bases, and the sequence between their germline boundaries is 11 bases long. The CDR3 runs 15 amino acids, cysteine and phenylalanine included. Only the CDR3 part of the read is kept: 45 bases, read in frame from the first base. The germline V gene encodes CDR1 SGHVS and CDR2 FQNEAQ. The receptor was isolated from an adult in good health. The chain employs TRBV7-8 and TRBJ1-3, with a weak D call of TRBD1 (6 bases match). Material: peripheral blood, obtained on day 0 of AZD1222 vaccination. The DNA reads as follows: TGTGCCAGCAGCTTGACAGGTTCGGCTGGAAACACCATATATTTT. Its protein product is CASSLTGSAGNTIYF.